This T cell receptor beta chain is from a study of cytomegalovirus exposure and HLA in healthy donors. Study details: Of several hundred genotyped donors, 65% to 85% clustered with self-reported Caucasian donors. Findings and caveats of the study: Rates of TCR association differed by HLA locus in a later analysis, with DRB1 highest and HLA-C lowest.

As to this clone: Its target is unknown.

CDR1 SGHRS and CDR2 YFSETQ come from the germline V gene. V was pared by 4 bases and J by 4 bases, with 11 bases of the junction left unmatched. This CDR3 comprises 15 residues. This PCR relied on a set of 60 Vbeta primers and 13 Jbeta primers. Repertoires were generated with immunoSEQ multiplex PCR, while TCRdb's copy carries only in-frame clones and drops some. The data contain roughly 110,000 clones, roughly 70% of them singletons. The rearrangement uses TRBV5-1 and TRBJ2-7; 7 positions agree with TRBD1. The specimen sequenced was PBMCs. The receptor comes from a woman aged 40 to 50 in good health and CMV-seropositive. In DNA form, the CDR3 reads TGCGCCAGCAGCCCGGTCCCGGCAGGGGGATACGAGCAGTACTTC. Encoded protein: CASSPVPAGGYEQYF.